The rows below give T cell receptor beta chains drawn from one sample of a study of tumor-infiltrating lymphocytes in primary liver carcinoma. Each CDR3 protein gets one entry after TCRdb re-called the multiplex PCR reads with MiXCR. The data show around 330,000 distinct CDR3 sequences, with 65% seen just once and roughly 9% held by the top ten. Sequencing was performed on peripheral blood. These receptors were obtained from a man in his forties or fifties with primary liver carcinoma and hepatitis B virus infection. Each CDR3 is given without its conserved first and last residue. The D gene is left open where the match is weak.

V gene,J gene,D gene,CDR3 protein
TRBV11-2,TRBJ2-5,TRBD1,TRSPRQGRETQY
TRBV10-3,TRBJ1-2,TRBD1,ASGDRGALGYT
TRBV11-2,TRBJ2-1,.,ASSLVLLPYNERF
TRBV11-1,TRBJ1-3,TRBD1,ASSFGTANTIY
TRBV6-5,TRBJ2-3,TRBD2,ASSPGTSGRLTDTQY
TRBV5-1,TRBJ2-3,TRBD2,ASSLGASGGDTQY
TRBV11-2,TRBJ1-4,.,PSSETWGEKLF
TRBV11-2,TRBJ2-1,.,ASIPSSYNEQF
TRBV28,TRBJ1-5,.,ASSLGGGNQPQR
TRBV2,TRBJ1-1,.,TSSEGANTEAF
TRBV28,TRBJ2-1,TRBD1,ASSVPGQGNNEQF
TRBV5-1,TRBJ1-2,.,ASSLAAASGYT
TRBV4-1,TRBJ2-3,.,ASSQDDASWDTQY
TRBV14,TRBJ2-7,.,ASSSHGTLYSYEQY
TRBV14,TRBJ1-1,.,ASSQSLGLAEAF
TRBV11-2,TRBJ2-1,TRBD1,ASSPDRGSEQF
TRBV4-3,TRBJ2-7,.,ASSQDAGRMAAYEQY
TRBV5-1,TRBJ2-2,TRBD1,PSSWDRADTGELF
TRBV6-6,TRBJ2-5,.,ASSPNRIGTQY
TRBV5-6,TRBJ2-1,TRBD1,ASSGTGQGLAYNEQF
TRBV5-4,TRBJ2-1,.,ASSLFGQASYNEQF
TRBV4-3,TRBJ2-2,.,AGSQDWHGELF
TRBV6-1,TRBJ2-7,.,ASSAGPNYEQY
TRBV11-1,TRBJ2-7,.,ASSLEASGSGELY
TRBV11-2,TRBJ2-7,.,AGSLMRSEPGRGQY
TRBV5-1,TRBJ2-5,.,ASSYGIGAIKETQY
TRBV7-8,TRBJ2-7,TRBD1,ASSLAGGYEQY
TRBV11-2,TRBJ2-2,.,ASSPQGSGELS
TRBV5-4,TRBJ1-2,TRBD1,ASSVGQGVHYGYT
TRBV5-4,TRBJ1-4,TRBD1,TSSSGGTGGVAYEKLF
TRBV7-9,TRBJ2-3,TRBD2,ASSPWVAGTTDTQY
TRBV6-1,TRBJ2-5,.,ASTPSWGSQETQY
TRBV11-2,TRBJ1-1,.,ASSLGTGRTEAF
TRBV28,TRBJ1-2,TRBD1,ASSSGQGARYGYT
TRBV6-6,TRBJ1-4,TRBD1,ASSLQGAEEKLF
TRBV19,TRBJ2-1,.,ASSIGGDRRGEQF
TRBV30,TRBJ2-2,TRBD2,AWRKIAGRYTGELF
TRBV29-1,TRBJ2-7,TRBD2,SVVNGRAYEQY
TRBV24-1,TRBJ2-3,.,ATSDGASSTDTQY
TRBV5-1,TRBJ2-5,.,ASSYTETQY
TRBV21-1,TRBJ1-1,.,ASSKDAGPAVNTEAF
TRBV12-3/TRBV12-4,TRBJ2-7,.,ASTKGGQFCEQY
TRBV30,TRBJ1-1,.,AWSVIANTEAF
TRBV4-2,TRBJ2-7,.,ASSRWDGDYEQY
TRBV4-3,TRBJ2-7,.,ASSQARDSSYEQY
TRBV11-3,TRBJ2-2,.,ASNSSTGELF
TRBV5-1,TRBJ1-6,.,ASSSDGGSNSPLH
TRBV6-2/TRBV6-3,TRBJ1-1,.,VSGYGNTEAF
TRBV7-3,TRBJ2-1,TRBD1,ASSPGTGSGNEKF
TRBV4-2,TRBJ2-3,.,ANSQPRTDYTDTQY
TRBV4-3,TRBJ2-3,.,ASSQDGGYSTDTQY
TRBV5-8,TRBJ2-7,.,ASSLVSTHEQY